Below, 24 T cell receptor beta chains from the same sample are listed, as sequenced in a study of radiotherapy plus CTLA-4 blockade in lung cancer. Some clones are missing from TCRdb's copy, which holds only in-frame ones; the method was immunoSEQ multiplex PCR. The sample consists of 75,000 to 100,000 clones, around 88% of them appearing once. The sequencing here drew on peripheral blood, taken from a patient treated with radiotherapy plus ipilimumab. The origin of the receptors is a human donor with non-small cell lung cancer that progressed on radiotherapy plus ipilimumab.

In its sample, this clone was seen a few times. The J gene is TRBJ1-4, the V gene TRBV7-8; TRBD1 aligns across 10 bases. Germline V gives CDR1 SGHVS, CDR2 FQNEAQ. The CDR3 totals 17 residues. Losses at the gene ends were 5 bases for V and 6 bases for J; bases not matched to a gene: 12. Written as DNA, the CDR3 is TGTGCCAGCAGCCCCAGACAGGGGGCGAGGGGTGATGAAAAACTGTTTTTT. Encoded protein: CASSPRQGARGDEKLFF.

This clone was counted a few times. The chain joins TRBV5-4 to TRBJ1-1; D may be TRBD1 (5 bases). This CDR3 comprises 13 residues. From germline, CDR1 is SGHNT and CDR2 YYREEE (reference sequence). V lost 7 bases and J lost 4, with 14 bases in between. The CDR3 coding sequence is TGTGCCAGCTCACTGCTGGGGGGCACTGAAGCTTTCTTT. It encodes CASSLLGGTEAFF.

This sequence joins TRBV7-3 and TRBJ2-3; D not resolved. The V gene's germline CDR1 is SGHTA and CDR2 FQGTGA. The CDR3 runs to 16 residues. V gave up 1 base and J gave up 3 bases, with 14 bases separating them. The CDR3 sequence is CASSLSGPSGTDTQYF. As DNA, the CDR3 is TGTGCCAGCAGCTTAAGCGGACCCTCTGGGACAGATACGCAGTATTTT.

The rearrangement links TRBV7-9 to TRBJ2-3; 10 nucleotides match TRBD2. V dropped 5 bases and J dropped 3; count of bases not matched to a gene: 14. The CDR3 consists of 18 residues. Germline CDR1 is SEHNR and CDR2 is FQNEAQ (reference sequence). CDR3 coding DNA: TGTGCCAGCAGCCCCAGCGGGAGGGCCCTCGTAGGGACAGATACGCAGTATTTT. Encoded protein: CASSPSGRALVGTDTQYF.

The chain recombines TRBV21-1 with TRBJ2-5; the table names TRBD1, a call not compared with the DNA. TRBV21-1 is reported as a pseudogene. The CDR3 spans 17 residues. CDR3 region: CASSPGGQGAYQETQYF. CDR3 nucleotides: TGTGCCAGCAGCCCAGGGGGGCAGGGAGCGTACCAAGAGACCCAGTACTTC.

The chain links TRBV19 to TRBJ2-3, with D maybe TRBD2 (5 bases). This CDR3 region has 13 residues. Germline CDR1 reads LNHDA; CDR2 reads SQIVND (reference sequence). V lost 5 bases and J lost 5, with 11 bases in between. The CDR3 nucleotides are TGTGCCAGTAGTCCGGGGATTCGAGATACGCAGTATTTT. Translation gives CASSPGIRDTQYF.

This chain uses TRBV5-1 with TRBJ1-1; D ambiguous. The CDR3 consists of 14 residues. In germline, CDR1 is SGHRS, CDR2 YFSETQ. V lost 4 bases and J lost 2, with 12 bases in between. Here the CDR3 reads CASSRQADNTEAFF. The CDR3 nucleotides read TGCGCCAGCAGCCGTCAAGCAGATAACACTGAAGCTTTCTTT.

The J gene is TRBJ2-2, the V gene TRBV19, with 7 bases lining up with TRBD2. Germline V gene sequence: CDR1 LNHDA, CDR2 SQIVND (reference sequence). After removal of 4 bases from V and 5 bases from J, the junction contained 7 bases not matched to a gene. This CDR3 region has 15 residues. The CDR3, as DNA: TGTGCCAGTAGTACACCGGGACTAATTACCGGGGAGCTGTTTTTT. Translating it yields CASSTPGLITGELFF.

The CDR3 DNA reads TGTGCCAGCAGCTTGAGGGGTACTGAAGCTTTCTTT. Its protein product is CASSLRGTEAFF. The chain is built from TRBV5-6 and TRBJ1-1; weak D call: TRBD1 (5 bases). The CDR3 is made up of 12 amino acids. CDR1 is SGHDT and CDR2 is YYEEEE in the germline V gene. Deletions cut 1 base from V and 5 bases from J, with 6 bases between.

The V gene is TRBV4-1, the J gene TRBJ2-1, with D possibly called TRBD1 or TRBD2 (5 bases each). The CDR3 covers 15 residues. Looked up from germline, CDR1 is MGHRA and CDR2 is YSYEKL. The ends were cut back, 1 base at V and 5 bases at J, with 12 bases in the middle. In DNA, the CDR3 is TGCGCCAGCAGCCAAGGGGGACGGCAGCACAATGAGCAGTTCTTC. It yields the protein CASSQGGRQHNEQFF.

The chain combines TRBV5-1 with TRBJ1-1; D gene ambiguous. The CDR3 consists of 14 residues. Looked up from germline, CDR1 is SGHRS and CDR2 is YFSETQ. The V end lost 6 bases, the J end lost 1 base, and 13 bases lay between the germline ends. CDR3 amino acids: CASKPTDSNTEAFF. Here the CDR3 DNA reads TGCGCCAGCAAACCTACAGACTCGAACACTGAAGCTTTCTTT.

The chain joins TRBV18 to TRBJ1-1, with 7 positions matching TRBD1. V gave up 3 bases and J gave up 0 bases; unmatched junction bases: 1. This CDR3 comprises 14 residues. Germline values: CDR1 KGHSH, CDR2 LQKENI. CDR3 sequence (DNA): TGTGCCAGCTCACCGGGACAGTTGAACACTGAAGCTTTCTTT. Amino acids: CASSPGQLNTEAFF.

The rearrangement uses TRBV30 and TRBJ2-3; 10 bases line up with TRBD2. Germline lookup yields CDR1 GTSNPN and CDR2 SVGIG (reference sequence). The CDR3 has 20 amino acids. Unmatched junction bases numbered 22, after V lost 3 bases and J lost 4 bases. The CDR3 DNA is TGTGCCTGGAGGTCCCGATACCTAGCGGGAGTAGGTCGGGTGGCAGATACGCAGTATTTT. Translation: CAWRSRYLAGVGRVADTQYF.

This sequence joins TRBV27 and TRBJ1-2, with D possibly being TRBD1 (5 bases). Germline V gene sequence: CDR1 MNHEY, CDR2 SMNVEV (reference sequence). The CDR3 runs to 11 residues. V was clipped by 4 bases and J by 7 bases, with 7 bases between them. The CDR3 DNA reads TGTGCCAGCAGTTGGGGGGGTGGCTACACCTTC. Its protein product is CASSWGGGYTF.

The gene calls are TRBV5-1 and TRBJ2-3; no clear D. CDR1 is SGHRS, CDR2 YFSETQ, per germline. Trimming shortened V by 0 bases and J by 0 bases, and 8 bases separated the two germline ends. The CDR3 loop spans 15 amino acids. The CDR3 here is CASSLGAPSTDTQYF. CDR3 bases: TGCGCCAGCAGCTTGGGTGCACCCAGCACAGATACGCAGTATTTT. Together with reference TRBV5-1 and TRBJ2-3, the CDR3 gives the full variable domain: KAGVTQTPRYLIKTRGQQVTLSCSPISGHRSVSWYQQTPGQGLQFLFEYFSETQRNKGNFPGRFSGRQFSNSRSEMNVSTLELGDSALYLCASSLGAPSTDTQYFGPGTRLTVL.

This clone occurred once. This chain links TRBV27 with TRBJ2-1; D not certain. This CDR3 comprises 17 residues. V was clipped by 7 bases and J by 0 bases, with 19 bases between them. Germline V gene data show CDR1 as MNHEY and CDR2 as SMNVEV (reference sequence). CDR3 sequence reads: CASTPAIPSSSYNEQFF. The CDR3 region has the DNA TGTGCCAGCACCCCCGCTATCCCCAGCTCCTCCTACAATGAGCAGTTCTTC.

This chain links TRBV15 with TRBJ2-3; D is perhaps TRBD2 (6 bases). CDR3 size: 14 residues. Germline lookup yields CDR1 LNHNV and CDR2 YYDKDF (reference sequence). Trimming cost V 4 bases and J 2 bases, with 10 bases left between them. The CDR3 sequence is CATSKGLTTDTQYF. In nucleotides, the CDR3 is TGTGCCACCAGCAAGGGACTGACCACAGATACGCAGTATTTT. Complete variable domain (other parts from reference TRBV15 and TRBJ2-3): DAMVIQNPRYQVTQFGKPVTLSCSQTLNHNVMYWYQQKSSQAPKLLFHYYDKDFNNEADTPDNFQSRRPNTSFCFLDIRSPGLGDTAMYLCATSKGLTTDTQYFGPGTRLTVL.

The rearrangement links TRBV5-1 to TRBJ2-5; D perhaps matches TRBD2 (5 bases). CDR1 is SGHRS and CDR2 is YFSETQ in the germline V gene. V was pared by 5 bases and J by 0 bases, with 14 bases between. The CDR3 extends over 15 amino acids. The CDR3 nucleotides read TGCGCCAGCAGTATCCAGCGGAACTACCAAGAGACCCAGTACTTC. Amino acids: CASSIQRNYQETQYF.

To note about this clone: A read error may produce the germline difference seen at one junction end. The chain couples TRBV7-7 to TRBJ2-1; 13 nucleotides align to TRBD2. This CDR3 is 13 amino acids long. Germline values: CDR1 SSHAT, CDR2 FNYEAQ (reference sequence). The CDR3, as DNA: TGTGCTAGCAGCTCGACTAGCGGGGGGGAGCAGTTCTTC. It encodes CASSSTSGGEQFF.

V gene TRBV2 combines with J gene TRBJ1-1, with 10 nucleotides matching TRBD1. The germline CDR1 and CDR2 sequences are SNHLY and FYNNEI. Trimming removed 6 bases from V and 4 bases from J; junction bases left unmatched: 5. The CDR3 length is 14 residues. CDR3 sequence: CASSRDRGVTEAFF. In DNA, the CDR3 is TGTGCCAGCAGCCGGGACAGGGGAGTCACTGAAGCTTTCTTT.

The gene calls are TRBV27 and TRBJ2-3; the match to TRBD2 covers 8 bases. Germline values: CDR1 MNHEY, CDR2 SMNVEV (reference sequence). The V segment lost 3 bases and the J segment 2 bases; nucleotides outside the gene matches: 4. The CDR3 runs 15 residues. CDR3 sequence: CASSLRSGDTDTQYF. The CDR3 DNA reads TGTGCCAGCAGTTTGCGTAGCGGGGACACAGATACGCAGTATTTT.

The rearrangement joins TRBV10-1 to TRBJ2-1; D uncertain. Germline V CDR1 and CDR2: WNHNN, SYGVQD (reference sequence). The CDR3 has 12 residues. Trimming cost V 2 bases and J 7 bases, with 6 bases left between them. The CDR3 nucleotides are TGCGCCAGCAGTGAGGGTCGGAATGAGCAGTTCTTC. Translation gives CASSEGRNEQFF.

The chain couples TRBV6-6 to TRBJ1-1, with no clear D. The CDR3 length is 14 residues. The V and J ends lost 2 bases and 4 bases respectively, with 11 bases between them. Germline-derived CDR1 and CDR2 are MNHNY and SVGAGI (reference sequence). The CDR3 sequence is CASSYLTQSTEAFF. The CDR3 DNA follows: TGTGCCAGCAGTTACCTCACCCAGAGCACTGAAGCTTTCTTT.

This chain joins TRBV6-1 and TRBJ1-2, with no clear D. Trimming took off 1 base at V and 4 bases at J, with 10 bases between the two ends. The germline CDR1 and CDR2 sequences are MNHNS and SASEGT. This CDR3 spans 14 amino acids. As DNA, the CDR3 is TGTGCCAGCAGTGAAGTTGAGACGATCTATGGCTACACCTTC. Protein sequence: CASSEVETIYGYTF.